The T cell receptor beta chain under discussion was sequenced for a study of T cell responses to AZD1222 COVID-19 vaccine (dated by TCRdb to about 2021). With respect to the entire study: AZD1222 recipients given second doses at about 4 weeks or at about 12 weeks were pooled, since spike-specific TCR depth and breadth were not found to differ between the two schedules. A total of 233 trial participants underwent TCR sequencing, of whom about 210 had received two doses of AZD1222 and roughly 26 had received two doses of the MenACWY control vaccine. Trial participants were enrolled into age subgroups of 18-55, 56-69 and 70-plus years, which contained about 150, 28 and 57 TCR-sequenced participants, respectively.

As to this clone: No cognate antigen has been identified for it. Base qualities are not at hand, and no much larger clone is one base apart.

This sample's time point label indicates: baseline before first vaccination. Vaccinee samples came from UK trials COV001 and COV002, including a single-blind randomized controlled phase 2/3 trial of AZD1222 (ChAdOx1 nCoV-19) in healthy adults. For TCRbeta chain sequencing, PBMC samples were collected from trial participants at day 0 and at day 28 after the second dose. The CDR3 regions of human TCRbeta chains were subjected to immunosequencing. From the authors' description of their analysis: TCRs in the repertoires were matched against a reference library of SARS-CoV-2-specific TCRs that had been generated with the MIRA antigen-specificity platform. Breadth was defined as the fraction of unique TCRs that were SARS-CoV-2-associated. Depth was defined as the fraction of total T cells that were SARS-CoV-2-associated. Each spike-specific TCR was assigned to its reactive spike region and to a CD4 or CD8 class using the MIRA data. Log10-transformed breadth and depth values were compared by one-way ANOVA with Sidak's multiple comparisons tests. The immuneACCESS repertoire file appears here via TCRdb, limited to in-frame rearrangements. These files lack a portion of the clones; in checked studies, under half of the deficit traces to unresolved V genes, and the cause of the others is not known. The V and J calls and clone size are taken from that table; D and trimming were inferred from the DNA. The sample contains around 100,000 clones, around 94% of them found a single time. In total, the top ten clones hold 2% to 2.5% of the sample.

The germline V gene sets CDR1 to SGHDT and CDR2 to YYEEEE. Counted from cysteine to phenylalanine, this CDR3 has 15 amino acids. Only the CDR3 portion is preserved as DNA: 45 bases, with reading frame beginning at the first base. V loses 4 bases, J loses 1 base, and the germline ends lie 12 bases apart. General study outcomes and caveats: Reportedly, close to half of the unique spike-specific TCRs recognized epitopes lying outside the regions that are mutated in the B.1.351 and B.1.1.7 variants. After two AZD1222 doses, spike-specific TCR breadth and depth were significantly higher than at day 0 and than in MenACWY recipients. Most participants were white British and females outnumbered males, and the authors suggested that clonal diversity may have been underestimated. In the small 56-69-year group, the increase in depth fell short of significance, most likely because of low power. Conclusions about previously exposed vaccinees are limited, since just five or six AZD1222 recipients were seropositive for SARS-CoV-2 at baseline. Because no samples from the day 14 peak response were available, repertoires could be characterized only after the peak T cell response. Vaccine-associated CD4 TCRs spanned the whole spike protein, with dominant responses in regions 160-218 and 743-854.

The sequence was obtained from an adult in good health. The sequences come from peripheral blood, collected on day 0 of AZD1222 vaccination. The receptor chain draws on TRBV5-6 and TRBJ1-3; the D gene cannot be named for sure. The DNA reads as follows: TGTGCCAGCAGCACTCAGCCCGAATCTGGAAACACCATATATTTT. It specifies CASSTQPESGNTIYF.